The T cell receptor beta chain under discussion was sequenced for a study of blood T cell repertoires in COVID-19. Background on the study: T cells, B-cell-depleted T cells, or PBMCs supplied cDNA or gDNA.

TCRdb's table, derived via immunoSEQ multiplex PCR, lists solely in-frame clones and lacks some. Here the sample spans about 300,000 clones, around 90% being singletons. Individuals aged roughly 18 to 100 years were recruited from about two dozen US areas. All recovered Cohort 3 donors got two negative PCRs, got clearance, or saw symptom resolution. The receptor's source is a woman in her 30s who had recovered from COVID-19. Sequenced material: PBMCs or T cells enriched from blood (not recorded which).

CDR3 sequence: CASSLAGVGFHGNTIYF. CDR3 DNA: TGTGCCAGCAGCTTAGCCGGGGTTGGGTTTCATGGAAACACCATATATTTT. The genes are TRBV7-2 and TRBJ1-3; D is unclear. V lost 0 bases to trimming and J lost 3 bases, with 15 bases between them. There are 17 residues in the CDR3. Germline V gene data show CDR1 as SGHTA and CDR2 as FQGNSA.